The 4 T cell receptor beta chains below come from one sample, sequenced in a study of beta chain features in type 1 diabetes. Study-wide results and limits: Moderately but significantly shorter TCRB CDR3s were found in Type 1 diabetes patients in all four CD4+ subsets.

These TCRs' antigens remain unknown. Investigators reverse transcribed all isolated RNA, so they sequenced expressed TCRB transcripts. Profiled with immunoSEQ multiplex PCR; TCRdb holds only in-frame clones, not every one. The table lists approximately 250,000 clones, approximately 11% of them singletons. Sequencing used naive CD4+ T cells from blood. Receptor source: a man between 25 and 39 years old with type 1 diabetes.

The chain links TRBV4-2 to TRBJ1-2, with TRBD1 matching 9 bases. The CDR3 sequence is 16 residues long. Germline V CDR1 and CDR2: LGHNA, YNFKEQ. V lost 3 bases to trimming and J lost 6 bases; unmatched junction nucleotides: 11. The CDR3 spells CASSQVTGQGTDGYTF. CDR3 DNA: TGTGCCAGCAGCCAGGTAACGGGACAGGGTACGGATGGCTACACCTTC.

This clone showed up just a few times. The chain has TRBV28 and TRBJ2-7; TRBD1 agrees at 9 bases. Germline values: CDR1 MDHEN, CDR2 SYDVKM. The CDR3 totals 12 residues. Trimming removed 8 bases from V and 7 bases from J; junction bases left unmatched: 6. In DNA, the CDR3 is TGTGCCAGCGGACAGGGGAGTTATGAGCAGTACTTC. Protein sequence: CASGQGSYEQYF.

The table lists this clone with a few counts. The J gene is TRBJ2-7, the V gene TRBV7-9, with TRBD1 identical over 7 bases. Unmatched junction bases numbered 9, after V lost 5 bases and J lost 2 bases. From germline, CDR1 is SEHNR and CDR2 FQNEAQ (reference sequence). This CDR3 is built from 15 residues. The CDR3 region has the DNA TGTGCCAGCAGCCCTGGGACAGCCAGAACCTACGAGCAGTACTTC. Protein product: CASSPGTARTYEQYF.

There are a few counts of this clone. The J gene is TRBJ2-1, the V gene TRBV5-1; TRBD2 agrees at 8 bases. J was trimmed by 6 bases and V by 4 bases; bases with no gene match: 6. Looked up from germline, CDR1 is SGHRS and CDR2 is YFSETQ. The CDR3 covers 14 residues. CDR3 in amino acids: CASSPSGGRNEQFF. The DNA of the CDR3 is TGCGCCAGCAGCCCGTCGGGGGGGCGCAATGAGCAGTTCTTC.